One and the same sample provided the 6 T cell receptor beta chains below, sequenced in a study of shared clonotypes between healthy human individuals. Sequencing was performed with immunoSEQ multiplex PCR; in TCRdb, only in-frame clones are kept and a portion is missing. The sample has roughly 1,000,000 clones; around 78% are singletons. Material: memory CD4+ T cells from PBMCs. Noted subset: CD45RA-negative fraction. Receptor source: a man aged 18 to 29 in good health. Some clones in this sample may be carry-over from other donors' samples.

This clone appeared a single time. V gene TRBV4-3 combines with J gene TRBJ2-2; 11 bases line up with TRBD2. The CDR3 is 17 residues long. Germline-derived CDR1 and CDR2 are LGHNA and YSLEER. Losses at the gene ends were 1 base for V and 3 bases for J; bases not matched to a gene: 4. The CDR3 sequence is CASSQGISGRDTGELFF. The CDR3 region has the DNA TGCGCCAGCAGCCAAGGAATTAGCGGGAGGGACACCGGGGAGCTGTTTTTT.

V gene TRBV7-2 combines with J gene TRBJ2-7; 7 nucleotides align to TRBD1. The CDR3 consists of 16 residues. Germline loops: CDR1 SGHTA, CDR2 FQGNSA. Trimming at V came to 1 base and at J to 5 bases, leaving 11 bases not matched to a gene. The CDR3 DNA reads TGTGCCAGCAGCTTAGGCCCTAGGGGGCAGGGCCACGAGCAGTACTTC. Its protein product is CASSLGPRGQGHEQYF.

The rearrangement joins TRBV7-2 to TRBJ1-2; D is perhaps TRBD1 (6 bases). CDR3 length: 16 amino acids. Trimming cost V 5 bases and J 2 bases, with 18 bases left between them. Looked up from germline, CDR1 is SGHTA and CDR2 is FQGNSA. The chain's CDR3 is CASSMKFLGANYGYTF. Here the CDR3 DNA reads TGTGCCAGCAGCATGAAATTCTTGGGGGCGAACTATGGCTACACCTTC. Looking up the rest from reference TRBV7-2 and TRBJ1-2 gives the full variable domain: GAGVSQSPSNKVTEKGKDVELRCDPISGHTALYWYRQSLGQGLEFLIYFQGNSAPDKSGLPSDRFSAERTGGSVSTLTIQRTQQEDSAVYLCASSMKFLGANYGYTFGSGTRLTVV.

The rearrangement joins TRBV5-1 to TRBJ1-2; no clear D gene. V dropped 4 bases and J dropped 3 bases, with 19 bases sitting between them. This CDR3 has 16 residues. Germline lookup yields CDR1 SGHRS and CDR2 YFSETQ. The CDR3 DNA follows: TGCGCCAGCAGCCTCTGGTTAGACTCATCGGACTATGGCTACACCTTC. Translated: CASSLWLDSSDYGYTF.

The chain uses TRBV6-5 and TRBJ1-3, with D uncertain. V dropped 2 bases and J dropped 14 bases, with 13 bases sitting between them. Germline V gene lookup returns CDR1 MNHEY and CDR2 SVGAGI. The CDR3 length is 12 residues. CDR3 in amino acids: CASSYNPGPLYF. The DNA for the CDR3 is TGTGCCAGCAGTTACAATCCAGGACCCCTATATTTT.

The V and J genes are TRBV4-3 and TRBJ2-7; D not resolved. CDR3 length: 15 residues. CDR1 LGHNA and CDR2 YSLEER come from the germline V gene. V was pared by 3 bases and J by 0 bases, with 12 bases between. The CDR3, as DNA: TGCGCCAGCAGCCAGGTGCTTGGGCCCTCCTACGAGCAGTACTTC. As protein: CASSQVLGPSYEQYF.